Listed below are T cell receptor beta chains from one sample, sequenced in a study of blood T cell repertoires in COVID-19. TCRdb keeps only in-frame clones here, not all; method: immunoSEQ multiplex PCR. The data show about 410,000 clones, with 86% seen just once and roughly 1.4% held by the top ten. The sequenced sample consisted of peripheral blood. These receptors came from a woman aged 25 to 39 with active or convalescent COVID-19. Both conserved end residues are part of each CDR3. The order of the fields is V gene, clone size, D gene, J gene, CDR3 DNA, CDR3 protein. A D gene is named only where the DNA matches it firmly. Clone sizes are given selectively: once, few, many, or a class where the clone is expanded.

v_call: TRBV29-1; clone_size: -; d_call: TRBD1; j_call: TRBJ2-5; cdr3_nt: TGCAGCGTGGACAGGGGCGGAGAGACCCAGTACTTC; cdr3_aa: CSVDRGGETQYF
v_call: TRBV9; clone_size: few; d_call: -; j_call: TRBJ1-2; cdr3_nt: TGTGCCAGCAGCGTAGAGGCAGGGCCGTATGGCTACACCTTC; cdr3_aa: CASSVEAGPYGYTF
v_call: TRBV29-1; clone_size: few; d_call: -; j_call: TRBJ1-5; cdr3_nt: TGCAGCGTTGTGGAGGGTCCGAATAGCAATCAGCCCCAGCATTTT; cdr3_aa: CSVVEGPNSNQPQHF
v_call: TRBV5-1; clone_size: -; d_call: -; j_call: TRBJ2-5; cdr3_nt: TGCGCCAGCAGGCTACAGGGAATTCAAGAGACCCAGTACTTC; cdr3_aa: CASRLQGIQETQYF
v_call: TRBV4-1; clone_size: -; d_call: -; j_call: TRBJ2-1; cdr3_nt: TGCGCCAGCAGCCAAGCTGGGGGCGAAAAGCAGTTCTTC; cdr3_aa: CASSQAGGEKQFF
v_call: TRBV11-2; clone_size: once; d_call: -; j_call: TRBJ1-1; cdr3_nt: TGTGCCAGCAGCTTTACCGACAGGTCAAGGGGGAGACGGGCTGAAGCTTTCTTT; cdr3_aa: CASSFTDRSRGRRAEAFF
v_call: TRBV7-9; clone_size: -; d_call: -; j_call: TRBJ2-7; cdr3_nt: TGTGCCAGCAGCCCCAGATTCGGGACTTCATACGAGCAGTACTTC; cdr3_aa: CASSPRFGTSYEQYF
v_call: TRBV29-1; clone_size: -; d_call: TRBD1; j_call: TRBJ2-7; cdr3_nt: TGCAGCGTTGTCGGACAGGGTACCTACGAGCAGTACTTC; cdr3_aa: CSVVGQGTYEQYF
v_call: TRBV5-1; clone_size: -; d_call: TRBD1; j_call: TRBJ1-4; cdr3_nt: TGCGCCAGCAGCTTGGAGACAGGGGGCAACGAAAAACTGTTTTTT; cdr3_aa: CASSLETGGNEKLFF
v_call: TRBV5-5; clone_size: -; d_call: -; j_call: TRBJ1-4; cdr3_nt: TGTGCCAGCAGCTTATTAGGGGTGGAAAAACTGTTTTTT; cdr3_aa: CASSLLGVEKLFF
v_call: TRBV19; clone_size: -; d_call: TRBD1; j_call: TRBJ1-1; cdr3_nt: TGTGCCACCAGGGGGGCAGGGGATAAAGCTTTCTTT; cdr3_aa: CATRGAGDKAFF
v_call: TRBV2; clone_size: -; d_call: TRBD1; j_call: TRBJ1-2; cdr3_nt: TGTGCCAGCAGGGGGACAGGGAATGGCTACACCTTC; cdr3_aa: CASRGTGNGYTF
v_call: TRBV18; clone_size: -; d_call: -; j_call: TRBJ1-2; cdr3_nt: TGTGCCAGCTCACCAGAGGGATTACGGGACAAGTCCTATGGCTACACCTTC; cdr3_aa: CASSPEGLRDKSYGYTF
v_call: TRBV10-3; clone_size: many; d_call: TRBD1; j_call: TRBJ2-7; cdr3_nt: TGTGCCATCAGTTCCACCCCCGGGCAGGGGGCATCCTACGAGCAGTACTTC; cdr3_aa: CAISSTPGQGASYEQYF
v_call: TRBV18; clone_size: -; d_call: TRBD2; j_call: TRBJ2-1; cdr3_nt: TGTGCCAGCTCACCACCTGGCCGGACTAGCGGAACCTACAATGAGCAGTTCTTC; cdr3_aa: CASSPPGRTSGTYNEQFF
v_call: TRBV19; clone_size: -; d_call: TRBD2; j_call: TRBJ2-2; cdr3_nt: TGTGCCAGTAGTGGGTTAGCGGGGGCCACCGGGGAGCTGTTTTTT; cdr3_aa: CASSGLAGATGELFF